Shown below are 9 T cell receptor beta chains from a single sample sequenced in a study of blood T cell repertoires in COVID-19. Using immunoSEQ multiplex PCR, the repertoire was profiled, and TCRdb retains in-frame clones only, with some absent. The data contain about 210,000 clones, roughly 90% of them singletons. Sequenced sample: peripheral blood. The receptors were sampled from a middle-aged woman with acute or convalescent COVID-19.

This chain connects TRBV5-1 to TRBJ2-6, with unresolved D. The CDR3 totals 16 residues. The V end was cut by 5 bases, the J end by 0 bases, with 12 bases between. Germline CDR1 and CDR2: SGHRS and YFSETQ. Here the CDR3 DNA reads TGCGCCAGCAGTTCCGCAGTCTCCTCTGGGGCCAACGTCCTGACTTTC. It specifies CASSSAVSSGANVLTF.

The rearrangement links TRBV7-9 to TRBJ1-2; 7 bases agree with TRBD1. Unmatched junction bases numbered 2, after V lost 1 base and J lost 0 bases. The CDR3 consists of 15 residues. Per the germline V gene, CDR1 is SEHNR and CDR2 is FQNEAQ (reference sequence). The CDR3 loop reads CASSLGDRPNYGYTF. The CDR3 region has the DNA TGTGCCAGCAGCTTAGGGGACAGACCTAACTATGGCTACACCTTC.

As concerns this clone: This CDR3 is also generated by other DNA sequences in the sample. This chain uses TRBV19 with TRBJ1-2; D not certain. V shed 2 bases and J shed 2 bases, with 6 bases lying between them. Germline assignment: CDR1 LNHDA and CDR2 SQIVND (reference sequence). The CDR3 is 13 amino acids. The CDR3 is CASSINRNYGYTF. CDR3 coding DNA: TGTGCCAGTAGTATAAACCGGAACTATGGCTACACCTTC.

The chain couples TRBV9 to TRBJ2-1; tentatively, D is TRBD1 (6 bases). Germline CDR1 and CDR2: SGDLS and YYNGEE. Trimming removed 2 bases at V and 6 bases at J, with 18 bases between. CDR3 size: 16 residues. CDR3 amino acids: CASSVSTGWNSNEQFF. Here the CDR3 DNA reads TGTGCCAGCAGCGTCTCTACAGGGTGGAATTCCAATGAGCAGTTCTTC.

The V call is TRBV30, the J call TRBJ2-6; D remains unclear. CDR3 length: 15 residues. The germline V gene has CDR1 GTSNPN and CDR2 SVGIG (reference sequence). The V gene lost 1 base and the J gene lost 0 bases, with 7 bases spanning the gap. The CDR3 spells CAWSGHLSGANVLTF. The CDR3 DNA sequence: TGTGCCTGGAGTGGACATCTCTCTGGGGCCAACGTCCTGACTTTC.

This clone was detected a few times. The V and J genes are TRBV2 and TRBJ1-1; 7 nucleotides match TRBD1. J lost 6 bases, V lost 7 bases, and 11 bases had no gene match. Germline V CDR1 and CDR2: SNHLY, FYNNEI. The CDR3 sequence is 14 residues long. CDR3 sequence: CASTLTGKLAEAFF. CDR3 coding DNA: TGTGCCAGCACCTTGACAGGGAAATTGGCTGAAGCTTTCTTT.

The V gene is TRBV9, the J gene TRBJ1-2; no reliable D call. Germline CDR1 is SGDLS and CDR2 is YYNGEE. The CDR3 is 13 residues long. V lost 3 bases and J 1 base, leaving 7 bases between the germline ends. The chain's CDR3 is CASSADINYGYTF. As DNA, the CDR3 is TGTGCCAGCAGCGCCGACATTAACTATGGCTACACCTTC.

V gene TRBV7-9 combines with J gene TRBJ2-4; 9 nucleotides align to TRBD1. The germline gives CDR1 SEHNR, CDR2 FQNEAQ (reference sequence). The CDR3 sequence is 13 residues long. The junction had 1 base not matched to a gene; V was cut back by 2 bases and J by 8 bases. The CDR3 reads CASSLRTGDIQYF. The CDR3 region has the DNA TGTGCCAGCAGCTTACGGACAGGGGACATTCAGTACTTC.

The chain employs TRBV9 and TRBJ1-1; tentatively, D is TRBD1 (6 bases). The germline V gene encodes CDR1 SGDLS and CDR2 YYNGEE. This CDR3 spans 14 amino acids. V lost 3 bases to trimming and J lost 3 bases, with 12 bases between them. CDR3 sequence reads: CASSARGTHTEAFF. The CDR3 DNA follows: TGTGCCAGCAGCGCTCGAGGGACACACACTGAAGCTTTCTTT.